This TCR beta chain is drawn from a study of blood T cell repertoires in COVID-19 (dated by TCRdb to the early 2020s). The study in broad terms: The collaborator samples originated in the United States, Italy and Spain and spanned the acute and convalescent phases of COVID-19. The samples were drawn from the first 160 participants of the ongoing ImmuneRACE study and from 1,254 subjects provided by 6 global collaborators. The dataset comprised deeply sampled blood TCRbeta repertoires from subjects exposed to, actively infected with, or recovered from COVID-19. HLA class I and class II types, where available, came from metadata supplied by the sample provider rather than from assay-based typing. The material from the prospective study consisted of cDNA or gDNA derived from T cells, B-cell-depleted T cells, or PBMCs. Sample metadata almost always included a de-identified subject ID, COVID-19 status, age in years and sex. A freely available public database, intended as a resource for researchers studying the immune response to SARS-CoV-2, is where the repertoires were released.

Collaborating institutions collected whole blood in K2EDTA tubes following their own protocols. Collaborator samples were shipped for TCRbeta analysis as frozen whole blood, isolated PBMCs, or DNA extracted from either sample type. The CDR3, cysteine through phenylalanine, is 16 amino acids long. Only the CDR3 portion is preserved as DNA: 48 bases, with reading frame beginning at the first base. The CDR1 and CDR2 encoded by the germline V gene are KGHDR and SFDVKD. V is shortened by 2 bases, J by 5 bases, and the region joining them spans 17 bases. TCRbeta CDR3 regions were amplified from genomic DNA using the immunoSEQ Assay, a bias-controlled multiplex PCR. In the paper's pipeline: Within the assay, amplification of reference gene primers was used to estimate how many nucleated cells each sample contained. To quantify the absolute abundance of each unique TCRbeta CDR3 rearrangement, sequence reads were collapsed and filtered. For each sample, productive Simpson clonality was calculated as the square root of Simpson's diversity index across productive rearrangements. TCRdb took over this immuneACCESS table, retaining in-frame rearrangements with V and J assigned. Such tables are incomplete; in checked studies, under half of the missing clones stem from an unresolved V gene, and the remainder is unexplained. The V and J calls and clone size were taken over from that table, and D and trimming were inferred from the DNA. Here the sample has about 97,000 clones; roughly 85% occur a single time. The ten largest clonotypes hold approximately 2% of the sample.

Worth noting for this clone: The antigen it recognizes is unknown. Nothing much larger sits one base from this clone, and base qualities are not available.

Results and caveats for the whole study, not just this receptor: The amount of clinical and demographic metadata varied by source and participant and was provided uncurated.

The sequenced sample was peripheral blood. This sequence uses TRBV24-1 and TRBJ1-2; TRBD1 is a possible D gene, resting on 6 matching bases. This TCR came from a woman aged 70-85 years with active or convalescent COVID-19. The sequence in DNA is TGTGCCACCAGTGATTCAATGGACAGAACTCCATATGGCTACACCTTC. Its translation reads: CATSDSMDRTPYGYTF.